Below, 16 T cell receptor beta chains from the same sample are listed, as sequenced in a study of cytomegalovirus exposure and HLA in healthy donors. In the PCR, 60 Vbeta and 13 Jbeta primers were used. Sequencing used immunoSEQ multiplex PCR; TCRdb keeps in-frame clones, though not all of them. This sample has approximately 170,000 clones; 75% to 90% occur once, and the top ten carry around 2%. Input material: PBMCs. All receptors derive from a human donor in good health.

J is TRBJ1-3 and V is TRBV23-1; no definite D call. TRBV23-1 is noted as an ORF with a role that remains uncertain. The CDR3 loop spans 14 amino acids. Trimming pared 0 bases from V and 0 bases from J, leaving 3 bases between. The CDR3 here is CASSQSHSGNTIYF. CDR3 bases: TGCGCCAGCAGTCAATCACACTCTGGAAACACCATATATTTT.

This chain joins TRBV2 and TRBJ1-5; TRBD1 matches at 9 bases. In germline, CDR1 is SNHLY, CDR2 FYNNEI. The ends lost 3 bases at V and 13 bases at J; junction bases unmatched: 10. This CDR3 is built from 14 residues. The CDR3 sequence is CASSELGTGTAQHF. The CDR3 nucleotides read TGTGCCAGCAGTGAGTTAGGGACAGGGACGGCTCAGCATTTT. Filled out from reference TRBV2 and TRBJ1-5, the complete variable domain reads EPEVTQTPSHQVTQMGQEVILRCVPISNHLYFYWYRQILGQKVEFLVSFYNNEISEKSEIFDDQFSVERPDGSNFTLKIRSTKLEDSAMYFCASSELGTGTAQHFGDGTRLSIL.

This chain joins TRBV5-1 and TRBJ2-7; no clear D. The V gene's germline CDR1 is SGHRS and CDR2 YFSETQ. This CDR3 region has 11 residues. Trimming pared 2 bases from V and 2 bases from J, leaving 2 bases between. Here the CDR3 reads CASSFTYEQYF. Written as DNA, the CDR3 is TGCGCCAGCAGCTTTACCTACGAGCAGTACTTC.

The genes are TRBV2 and TRBJ2-3; TRBD1 matches 9 bases. The CDR3 is made up of 15 amino acids. V was clipped by 6 bases and J by 4 bases; unmatched bases: 8. The V gene's germline CDR1 is SNHLY and CDR2 FYNNEI. The CDR3 DNA sequence: TGTGCCAGCAGCCGGGACAGGGTAATCCCAGATACGCAGTATTTT. This codes for CASSRDRVIPDTQYF.

The CDR3 region is CASSLQGQSGNTIYF. The CDR3 nucleotides read TGTGCCAGCTCACTCCAGGGACAGTCGGGAAACACCATATATTTT. V usage is TRBV18 and J usage is TRBJ1-3, with TRBD1 matching 7 bases. The CDR3 covers 15 residues. The germline gives CDR1 KGHSH, CDR2 LQKENI. V shed 4 bases and J 4 bases; nucleotides not matched to a gene: 7.

The chain combines TRBV28 with TRBJ2-7; D is unclear. CDR3 size: 11 residues. Germline assignment: CDR1 MDHEN and CDR2 SYDVKM. With 5 bases removed from V and 3 bases from J, the gap between germline ends came to 5 bases. CDR3: CASSPRYEQYF. The CDR3 DNA reads as TGTGCCAGCAGTCCCCGCTACGAGCAGTACTTC.

This chain uses TRBV28 with TRBJ1-3, with unresolved D. Trimming cost V 6 bases and J 0 bases, with 18 bases left between them. Germline loops: CDR1 MDHEN, CDR2 SYDVKM. This CDR3 comprises 17 residues. The DNA of the CDR3 is TGTGCCAGCAGACCCAGGCGGGGAGGGTCCTCTGGAAACACCATATATTTT. Protein: CASRPRRGGSSGNTIYF.

The rearrangement uses TRBV4-1 and TRBJ1-4; D gene ambiguous. The germline gives CDR1 MGHRA, CDR2 YSYEKL. Trimming shortened V by 0 bases and J by 4 bases, and 12 bases separated the two germline ends. The CDR3 consists of 16 residues. The CDR3 DNA follows: TGCGCCAGCAGCCAAGATGTACGGGGTTATAATGAAAAACTGTTTTTT. Translated, it gives CASSQDVRGYNEKLFF.

This clone was detected only a few times. The chain has TRBV12-5 and TRBJ1-3; 10 bases map to TRBD1. The V and J ends lost 5 bases and 4 bases, in that order; junction bases with no gene match: 8. The CDR3 covers 16 residues. From germline, CDR1 is LGHNT and CDR2 FRNRAP. CDR3 nucleotides: TGTGCTAGTGGTCAGCTTGACAGGGGGCCCGGAAACACCATATATTTT. Amino acid sequence: CASGQLDRGPGNTIYF. The entire variable domain, with the rest obtained from reference TRBV12-5 and TRBJ1-3, is as follows: DARVTQTPRHKVTEMGQEVTMRCQPILGHNTVFWYRQTMMQGLELLAYFRNRAPLDDSGMPKDRFSAEMPDATLATLKIQPSEPRDSAVYFCASGQLDRGPGNTIYFGEGSWLTVV.

V is TRBV7-9 and J is TRBJ2-3, with unresolved D. Between the trimmed V and J ends, which lost 0 bases and 1 base, there was a span of 5 bases. Germline V gene sequence: CDR1 SEHNR, CDR2 FQNEAQ (reference sequence). The CDR3 is 14 amino acids. Written as DNA, the CDR3 is TGTGCCAGCAGCTTAGCTATCCGCACAGATACGCAGTATTTT. It translates to CASSLAIRTDTQYF.

CDR3 nucleotide sequence: TGTGCCAGCAGCACACCGTCAGGGGCGCTGAACACTGAAGCTTTCTTT. It yields the protein CASSTPSGALNTEAFF. This chain links TRBV7-8 with TRBJ1-1, with D possibly TRBD1 on 6 matching bases. This CDR3 has 16 residues. CDR1 and CDR2 (germline): SGHVS, FQNEAQ. Trimming cost V 5 bases and J 0 bases, with 16 bases left between them.

The V and J genes are TRBV4-3 and TRBJ2-5; tentative D call: TRBD2 (6 bases). This CDR3 comprises 18 residues. Deletions cut 0 bases from V and 4 bases from J, with 21 bases between. CDR1 is LGHNA, CDR2 YSLEER, per germline. In DNA form, the CDR3 reads TGCGCCAGCAGCCAAGATCTCGTCGGGAGTGCGGTTGGAGAGACCCAGTACTTC. Its translation: CASSQDLVGSAVGETQYF.

V gene TRBV9 combines with J gene TRBJ2-1; 13 nucleotides align to TRBD2. The V gene end was trimmed by 3 bases and the J gene end by 4 bases; junction bases not matched to a gene: 4. Germline CDR1 is SGDLS and CDR2 is YYNGEE. The CDR3 is 16 residues long. The CDR3 sequence: CASSEEGLAGYNEQFF. CDR3 DNA sequence: TGTGCCAGCAGCGAAGAGGGACTAGCGGGGTACAATGAGCAGTTCTTC.

This clone has a handful of counts. The chain has TRBV5-6 and TRBJ1-6; 7 nucleotides agree with TRBD1. The germline gives CDR1 SGHDT, CDR2 YYEEEE. J was trimmed by 6 bases and V by 5 bases; bases with no gene match: 5. The CDR3 is made up of 14 amino acids. CDR3 DNA sequence: TGTGCCAGCAGTATTCGGGACAGTAATTCACCCCTCCACTTT. Its protein is CASSIRDSNSPLHF.

The chain employs TRBV4-3 and TRBJ2-3; D might be TRBD1 (6 bases). Per the germline V gene, CDR1 is LGHNA and CDR2 is YSLEER. This CDR3 contains 16 residues. V dropped 0 bases and J dropped 4 bases, with 14 bases sitting between them. The CDR3 protein is CASSQDRGTGPDTQYF. The CDR3, as DNA: TGCGCCAGCAGCCAAGATAGGGGCACAGGGCCAGATACGCAGTATTTT.

This chain links TRBV5-1 with TRBJ2-1; D might be TRBD2 (6 bases). The length of the CDR3 is 14 residues. V lost 4 bases, J lost 5 bases, and 13 bases lay in between. Germline V gene lookup returns CDR1 SGHRS and CDR2 YFSETQ. The CDR3 DNA sequence: TGCGCCAGCAGCCTAATACCGGGGGACAATGAGCAGTTCTTC. Encoded protein: CASSLIPGDNEQFF.